This T cell receptor (beta chain) was sequenced during a study of siplizumab effects on memory and regulatory T cells. General study points: The authors did not confirm suppressive function in proliferating Tregs from siplizumab cultures. Mappable alloreactive CD4+ clones came from Treg cells more than 60% of the time on average with siplizumab, against approximately 26% in controls. Memory cells seemed less diverse than naive T cells, which also seemed major contributors to the alloresponse.

TCR templates, roughly 100,000 per sample, were assayed. Assay used: immunoSEQ multiplex PCR; TCRdb lists only in-frame clones, some missing. The sample has over 90,000 clones, approximately 90% seen once. This CDR3 contains 12 residues. Per the germline V gene, CDR1 is LGHNA and CDR2 is YNFKEQ. Trimming shortened V by 4 bases and J by 6 bases, and 8 bases separated the two germline ends. With regard to this clone: Its specificity is not known.

This TCR was recovered from a human donor in good health. The sequenced sample consisted of CD4+ T cells sorted from blood. V and J are TRBV4-2 and TRBJ2-3; D might be TRBD2 (5 bases). The CDR3 bases are TGTGCCAGCAGCCTTGAGCGGGATACGCAGTATTTT. This sequence encodes CASSLERDTQYF.